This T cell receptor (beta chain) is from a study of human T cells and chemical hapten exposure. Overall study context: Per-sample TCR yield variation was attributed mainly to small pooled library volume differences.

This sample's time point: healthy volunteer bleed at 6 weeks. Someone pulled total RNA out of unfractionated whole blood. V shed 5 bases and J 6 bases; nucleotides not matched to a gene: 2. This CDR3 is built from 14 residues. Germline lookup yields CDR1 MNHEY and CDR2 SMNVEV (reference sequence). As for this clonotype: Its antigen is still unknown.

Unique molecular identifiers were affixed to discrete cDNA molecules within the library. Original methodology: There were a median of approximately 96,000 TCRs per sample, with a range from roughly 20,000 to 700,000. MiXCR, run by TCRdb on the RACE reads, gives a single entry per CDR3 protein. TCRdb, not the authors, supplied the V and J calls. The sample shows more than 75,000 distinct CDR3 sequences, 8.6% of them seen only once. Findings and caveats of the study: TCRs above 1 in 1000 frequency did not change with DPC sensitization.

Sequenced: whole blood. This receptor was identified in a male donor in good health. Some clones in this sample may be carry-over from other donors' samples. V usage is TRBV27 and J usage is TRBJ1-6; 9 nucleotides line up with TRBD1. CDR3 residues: CASSGTGRNSPLHF. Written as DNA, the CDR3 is TGTGCCAGCAGTGGGACAGGGCGTAATTCACCCCTCCACTTT.